This note documents a single TCR beta chain sequence. Its matching antigen is unknown. The sample comes from a study of cytomegalovirus exposure and HLA in healthy donors. Per germline, CDR1 SGDLS and CDR2 YYNGEE. The trim removed 0 bases at V and 10 bases at J, leaving 10 bases unmatched. The CDR3 length is 17 residues. Study-wide findings and caveats: Among TCR beta chains, those listed as cytomegalovirus-associated numbered roughly 150.

The PCR made use of 60 Vbeta and 13 Jbeta primers. Method: immunoSEQ multiplex PCR; TCRdb's copy keeps in-frame clones and lacks some. Of over 95,000 clones in the sample, 60% to 85% were seen once. This sequence joins TRBV9 and TRBJ2-1; TRBD2 matches at 13 bases. This receptor was identified in a female donor in good health and CMV-seronegative. The material sequenced was PBMCs. Written as DNA, the CDR3 is TGTGCCAGCAGCGTAGCTCAGGGACTAGCGGGGAGGGGGGAGCAGTTCTTC. Its protein product is CASSVAQGLAGRGEQFF.